This record concerns one T cell receptor (beta chain) sequence. A read error may account for a junction end that differs from germline. In the same sample, other DNA sequences code for this CDR3. The data derive from a study of blood T cell repertoires in COVID-19. About the study: Acute and convalescent COVID-19 samples came from the United States, Italy and Spain. In each case, the material was cDNA or gDNA derived from T cells, B-cell-depleted T cells, or PBMCs.

Germline lookup yields CDR1 SGHAT and CDR2 FQDESV (reference sequence). The CDR3 spans 14 residues. Per the original data handling: Estimation of nucleated cell counts relied on the amplification of reference gene primers. Profiled with immunoSEQ multiplex PCR; TCRdb holds only in-frame clones, not every one. Clonal size and the V and J genes are those of that table, whereas D and trimming came from the DNA. The table records about 220,000 clones, about 85% of them present only once. The sample taken for sequencing was peripheral blood. The chain is built from TRBV11-1 and TRBJ2-1; 7 nucleotides align to TRBD1. This clonotype was obtained from a woman aged 60-75 years who had recovered from COVID-19. The CDR3 loop reads CASSLSGTDNEQFF. DNA of the CDR3: TGTGCCAGCAGCTTATCCGGGACAGACAATGAGCAATTCTTC.